This TCR beta chain was observed in a study of PD-L1 blockade in urothelial cancer. This sample's time point: peripheral blood 6 weeks after treatment start. The assay was immunoSEQ multiplex PCR, and TCRdb's table has in-frame clones only and misses some. Of roughly 76,000 clones detected, around 93% appear once; the ten largest clones hold roughly 0.8%. The table lists this clone with a few counts. The CDR3 consists of 16 residues. V trimming: 5 bases; J trimming: 8 bases; junction bases outside the gene matches: 14. CDR1 is MDHEN, CDR2 SYDVKM, per germline. The sample in question was PBMCs, obtained around atezolizumab (anti-PD-L1) treatment. This TCR was sampled from a woman older than 75 with urothelial cancer. The rearrangement joins TRBV28 to TRBJ1-2; 10 bases are shared with TRBD1. CDR3 DNA sequence: TGTGCCAGCAGTGTCCCTGGAGAGACAGGGGGCGCAGGCTACACCTTC. It translates to CASSVPGETGGAGYTF.